The subject of this entry is one T cell receptor (beta chain). Its antigen is unidentified. 60 Vbeta and 13 Jbeta primers were used in PCR. Generated by immunoSEQ multiplex PCR, the TCRdb table keeps only in-frame clones and is missing some. The sample includes about 120,000 clones, about 83% of them seen just once. The sample is drawn from a study of cytomegalovirus exposure and HLA in healthy donors. The overall study: An analysis done earlier identified some 120 million unique TCR beta sequences from roughly 190 million T cells. Study results and limitations: As a later analysis revealed, most CMV-associated TCR beta chains appeared HLA-restricted.

V dropped 4 bases and J dropped 3; count of bases not matched to a gene: 3. The CDR3 sequence is 14 residues long. Germline V CDR1 and CDR2: MDHEN, SYDVKM. The sequence came from a female donor in good health and CMV-seronegative. The sample taken for sequencing was PBMCs. The chain uses TRBV28 and TRBJ2-1, with TRBD2 matching over 7 bases. This CDR3 reads CASSSGTIYNEQFF. The CDR3 bases are TGTGCCAGCAGTTCCGGGACTATCTACAATGAGCAGTTCTTC.